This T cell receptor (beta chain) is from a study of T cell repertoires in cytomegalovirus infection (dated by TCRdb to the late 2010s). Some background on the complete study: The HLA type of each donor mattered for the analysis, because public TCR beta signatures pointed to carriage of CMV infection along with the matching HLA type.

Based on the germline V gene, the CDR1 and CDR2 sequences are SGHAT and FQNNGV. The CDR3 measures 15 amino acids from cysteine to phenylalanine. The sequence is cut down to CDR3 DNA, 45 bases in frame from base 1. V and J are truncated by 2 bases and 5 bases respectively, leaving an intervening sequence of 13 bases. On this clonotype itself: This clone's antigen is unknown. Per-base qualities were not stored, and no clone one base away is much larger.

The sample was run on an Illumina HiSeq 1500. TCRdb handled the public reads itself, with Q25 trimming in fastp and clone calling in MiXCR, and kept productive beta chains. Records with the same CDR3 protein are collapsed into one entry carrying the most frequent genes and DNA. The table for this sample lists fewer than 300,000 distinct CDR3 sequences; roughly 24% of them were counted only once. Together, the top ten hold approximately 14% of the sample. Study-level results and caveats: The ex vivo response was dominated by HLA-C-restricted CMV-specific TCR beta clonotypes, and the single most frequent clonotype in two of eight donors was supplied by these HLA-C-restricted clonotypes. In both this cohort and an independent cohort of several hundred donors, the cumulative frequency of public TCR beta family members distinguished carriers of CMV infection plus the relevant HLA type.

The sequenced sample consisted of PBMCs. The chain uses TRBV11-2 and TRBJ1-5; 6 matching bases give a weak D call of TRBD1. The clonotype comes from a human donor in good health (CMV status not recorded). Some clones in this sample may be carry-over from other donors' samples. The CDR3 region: CASSLYGGADQPQHF. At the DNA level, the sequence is TGTGCCAGCAGCTTATACGGGGGCGCGGATCAGCCCCAGCATTTT.